One sample yielded the 22 T cell receptor beta chains listed below, sequenced in a study of blood T cell repertoires in COVID-19. Repertoires were generated with immunoSEQ multiplex PCR, while TCRdb's copy carries only in-frame clones and drops some. Here the sample spans 110,000 to 150,000 clones, around 90% being singletons. Sequencing input: peripheral blood. The receptors originated from a woman in her 50s with acute or convalescent COVID-19.

The chain is built from TRBV7-9 and TRBJ1-4; a possible D gene is TRBD1 (6 bases). Deletions cut 4 bases from V and 5 bases from J, with 14 bases between. CDR3 size: 15 residues. Germline loops: CDR1 SEHNR, CDR2 FQNEAQ (reference sequence). This chain's CDR3 is CASSSLTGQNEKLFF. The CDR3 DNA reads TGTGCCAGCAGCTCATTGACAGGCCAAAATGAAAAACTGTTTTTT.

The chain carries TRBV18 and TRBJ1-5; no clear D gene. The germline V and J ends were trimmed by 5 bases and 5 bases, with 10 bases remaining between them. This CDR3 is 13 amino acids long. CDR1 is KGHSH and CDR2 is LQKENI in the germline V gene. The CDR3 sequence is CASSDTSYQPQHF. As DNA, the CDR3 is TGTGCCAGCTCAGACACCAGTTATCAGCCCCAGCATTTT.

This chain uses TRBV19 with TRBJ1-3; the D gene is possibly TRBD1 (6 bases). Germline V CDR1 and CDR2: LNHDA, SQIVND (reference sequence). This CDR3 is built from 16 residues. Trimming took off 1 base at V and 8 bases at J, with 18 bases between the two ends. In DNA form, the CDR3 reads TGTGCCAGTAGTATAGCCACGGGACAAGTTGGGTACACCATATATTTT. As protein: CASSIATGQVGYTIYF.

J is TRBJ2-1 and V is TRBV7-8; D is perhaps TRBD1 or TRBD2 (6 bases each). The CDR3 contains 14 residues. The V gene lost 5 bases and the J gene lost 7 bases, with 15 bases spanning the gap. Germline loops: CDR1 SGHVS, CDR2 FQNEAQ. CDR3 nucleotides: TGTGCCAGCAGCCGAGGAGGGGGAGAGAATGAGCAGTTCTTC. Its translation: CASSRGGGENEQFF.

V usage is TRBV18 and J usage is TRBJ1-1; D remains ambiguous. Trimming removed 4 bases from V and 1 base from J, with 10 bases in between. There are 14 residues in the CDR3. Per germline, CDR1 KGHSH and CDR2 LQKENI. CDR3 nucleotides: TGTGCCAGCTCACTAGGAGTAGAGAACACTGAAGCTTTCTTT. Translating gives CASSLGVENTEAFF. The variable domain in full, completed from reference TRBV18 and TRBJ1-1, reads NAGVMQNPRHLVRRRGQEARLRCSPMKGHSHVYWYRQLPEEGLKFMVYLQKENIIDESGMPKERFSAEFPKEGPSILRIQQVVRGDSAAYFCASSLGVENTEAFFGQGTRLTVV.

CDR3 sequence: CASSHSGVYEQYF. The CDR3, as DNA: TGTGCCAGCAGCCACTCCGGGGTCTACGAGCAGTACTTC. The chain recombines TRBV7-9 with TRBJ2-7; maybe TRBD2 (5 bases). In germline, CDR1 is SEHNR, CDR2 FQNEAQ (reference sequence). The CDR3 runs 13 residues. Trimming stripped 5 bases from V and 3 bases from J, with 11 bases between. Combining the CDR3 with reference TRBV7-9 and TRBJ2-7 gives the whole variable domain DTGVSQNPRHKITKRGQNVTFRCDPISEHNRLYWYRQTLGQGPEFLTYFQNEAQLEKSRLLSDRFSAERPKGSFSTLEIQRTEQGDSAMYLCASSHSGVYEQYFGPGTRLTVT.

The V and J genes are TRBV6-2 or TRBV6-3 and TRBJ2-7; TRBD2 agrees at 13 bases. V trimming: 5 bases; J trimming: 5 bases; junction bases outside the gene matches: 9. This CDR3 comprises 16 residues. Looked up from germline, CDR1 is MNHEY and CDR2 is SVGEGT. CDR3 sequence: CASSLLRLAGGHEQYF. CDR3 nucleotides: TGTGCCAGCAGTCTGCTTAGACTAGCGGGGGGCCACGAGCAGTACTTC.

This clone was detected only a few times. This sequence joins TRBV2 and TRBJ2-2; tentative D call: TRBD1 (5 bases). The CDR3 sequence is 15 residues long. V was trimmed by 7 bases and J by 5 bases, leaving 17 bases between them. Germline V gene sequence: CDR1 SNHLY, CDR2 FYNNEI. This CDR3 reads CASTGLGQPTGELFF. The DNA for the CDR3 is TGTGCCAGCACAGGGTTGGGCCAACCGACCGGGGAGCTGTTTTTT.

CDR3 DNA: TGTGCCAGCAGCAAAATGGGGGGTGCAGGCGTGAATCAGCCCCAGCATTTT. Encoded protein: CASSKMGGAGVNQPQHF. The gene calls are TRBV21-1 and TRBJ1-5. TRBV21-1 is described as a pseudogene. CDR3 size: 17 residues.

The chain employs TRBV6-5 and TRBJ1-1, with D possibly being TRBD1 (5 bases). Trimming shortened V by 6 bases and J by 5 bases, and 13 bases separated the two germline ends. The CDR3 runs to 13 residues. Germline V gives CDR1 MNHEY, CDR2 SVGAGI. CDR3 amino acids: CASSRTGLTEAFF. DNA for the CDR3: TGTGCCAGCAGCCGCACAGGATTGACTGAAGCTTTCTTT.

This clone was observed a single time. The chain joins TRBV15 to TRBJ1-5; no firm D call. Per germline, CDR1 LNHNV and CDR2 YYDKDF (reference sequence). The length of the CDR3 is 13 residues. V lost 0 bases and J 7 bases, leaving 7 bases between the germline ends. DNA of the CDR3: TGTGCCACCAGCAGAGATATCGGGCAGCCCCAGCATTTT. This sequence encodes CATSRDIGQPQHF.

The chain uses TRBV5-6 and TRBJ1-5; 12 bases are shared with TRBD1. V was pared by 3 bases and J by 0 bases, with 7 bases of the junction left unmatched. The CDR3 has 18 residues. CDR1 SGHDT and CDR2 YYEEEE come from the germline V gene. CDR3 bases: TGTGCCAGCAGCTGGGACAGGGGGCCCGATTATAGCAATCAGCCCCAGCATTTT. Amino acids: CASSWDRGPDYSNQPQHF. The full variable domain, its missing parts supplied by reference TRBV5-6 and TRBJ1-5, is DAGVTQSPTHLIKTRGQQVTLRCSPKSGHDTVSWYQQALGQGPQFIFQYYEEEERQRGNFPDRFSGHQFPNYSSELNVNALLLGDSALYLCASSWDRGPDYSNQPQHFGDGTRLSIL.

The chain carries TRBV27 and TRBJ1-4; D might be TRBD1 (5 bases). Trimming shortened V by 3 bases and J by 0 bases, and 8 bases separated the two germline ends. The CDR3 runs 15 residues. Germline loops: CDR1 MNHEY, CDR2 SMNVEV (reference sequence). Written as DNA, the CDR3 is TGTGCCAGCAGTTTTGCCAGGGCAACTAATGAAAAACTGTTTTTT. It codes for CASSFARATNEKLFF.

The chain uses TRBV11-3 and TRBJ2-3; 11 positions match TRBD1. V lost 4 bases, J lost 3 bases, and 3 bases stayed unmatched. This CDR3 has 15 residues. In germline, CDR1 is SGHNT, CDR2 YENEEA. CDR3 DNA: TGTGCCAGCAGCTCGGGACAGGGGGAAACAGATACGCAGTATTTT. Its protein is CASSSGQGETDTQYF.

The chain is built from TRBV14 and TRBJ2-3; possible D gene TRBD2, 5 bases. CDR3 length equals 16 residues. With 4 bases removed from V and 5 bases from J, the gap between germline ends came to 19 bases. Germline CDR1 is SGHDN and CDR2 is FVKESK. CDR3 coding DNA: TGTGCCAGCAGCCCCAAGGACTTCCGTGGCCAAGATACGCAGTATTTT. It codes for CASSPKDFRGQDTQYF.

This clone has a handful of counts. This rearrangement joins TRBV27 to TRBJ1-1; TRBD1 matches 8 bases. The CDR3 is made up of 14 amino acids. CDR1 is MNHEY, CDR2 SMNVEV, per germline (reference sequence). The V segment lost 4 bases and the J segment 1 base; nucleotides outside the gene matches: 2. The CDR3 protein is CASSSGQGNTEAFF. The CDR3 DNA follows: TGTGCCAGCAGTTCCGGACAGGGGAACACTGAAGCTTTCTTT.

The rearrangement uses TRBV25-1 and TRBJ1-5; D call uncertain. This CDR3 region has 14 residues. Looked up from germline, CDR1 is MGHDK and CDR2 is SYGVNS. V dropped 2 bases and J dropped 0 bases, with 5 bases sitting between them. CDR3 sequence (DNA): TGTGCCAGCAGTGAAGTTTATAGCAATCAGCCCCAGCATTTT. Translating it yields CASSEVYSNQPQHF. Drawing the rest from reference TRBV25-1 and TRBJ1-5, the complete variable domain is EADIYQTPRYLVIGTGKKITLECSQTMGHDKMYWYQQDPGMELHLIHYSYGVNSTEKGDLSSESTVSRIRTEHFPLTLESARPSHTSQYLCASSEVYSNQPQHFGDGTRLSIL.

This clone has only a few counts. V gene TRBV29-1 combines with J gene TRBJ2-1, with a weak D call TRBD2 (6 bases). The CDR3 is made up of 15 amino acids. Trimming removed 8 bases at V and 1 base at J, with 18 bases between. Germline values: CDR1 SQVTM, CDR2 ANQGSEA. The CDR3 sequence: CSCSAGFTSYNEQFF. CDR3 bases: TGCAGCTGCTCTGCGGGGTTTACTTCCTACAATGAGCAGTTCTTC.

This rearrangement joins TRBV24-1 to TRBJ2-3; a possible D gene is TRBD2 (7 bases). Germline V gives CDR1 KGHDR, CDR2 SFDVKD. This CDR3 spans 16 amino acids. Trimming shortened V by 4 bases and J by 4 bases, and 17 bases separated the two germline ends. CDR3 bases: TGTGCCACCAGTGAGCCTTTGGGGGGGCAAGCAGATACGCAGTATTTT. Its translation: CATSEPLGGQADTQYF.

The chain recombines TRBV2 with TRBJ1-2; D gene uncertain. Germline CDR1 reads SNHLY; CDR2 reads FYNNEI. The CDR3 length is 12 residues. V lost 7 bases and J lost 3, with 9 bases in between. In DNA form, the CDR3 reads TGTGCCAGCACCCAGGTATACTATGGCTACACCTTC. It codes for CASTQVYYGYTF.

This clone occurred a few times. V is TRBV6-5 and J is TRBJ2-7, with a tentative D call TRBD2 (7 bases). Germline V gene lookup returns CDR1 MNHEY and CDR2 SVGAGI. This CDR3 region has 13 residues. Trimming pared 6 bases from V and 6 bases from J, leaving 15 bases between. DNA of the CDR3: TGTGCCAGCAGCTGGAGGGAGGGGGTCGAGCAGTACTTC. Amino acids: CASSWREGVEQYF.

This clone was seen a few times. The chain employs TRBV3-1 (or the pseudogene TRBV3-2) and TRBJ1-1, with D possibly TRBD1 on 5 matching bases. CDR3 length equals 13 residues. From germline, CDR1 is LGHDT and CDR2 YNNKEL (reference sequence). Here the CDR3 reads CVSRGDGDTEAFF. CDR3 coding DNA: TGTGTCTCGCGGGGGGATGGGGACACTGAAGCTTTCTTT.